The 10 T cell receptor beta chains presented below share a single source sample, sequenced in a study of CD8 T cells in Susac syndrome. Reverse transcription of about 0.5 to 1 ug RNA used random hexamers. TCRdb itself ran the immunoSEQ multiplex PCR reads through MiXCR, one entry per CDR3 protein. This sample has roughly 200,000 distinct CDR3 sequences, with around 95% found just once. Sequencing was carried out using CD4+ T cells from PBMCs. Receptors were obtained from a human donor in good health.

This chain uses TRBV2 with TRBJ2-1, with 8 positions matching TRBD2. Germline values: CDR1 SNHLY, CDR2 FYNNEI. The ends lost 4 bases at V and 10 bases at J; junction bases unmatched: 6. The CDR3 is 13 amino acids. The CDR3 coding sequence is TGTGCCAGCAGTGCGGGACTAGATCGGGAGCAGTTCTTC. As protein: CASSAGLDREQFF.

The CDR3 protein is CASSPMGFSSYNEQFF. The DNA of the CDR3 is TGTGCCAGCAGCCCAATGGGTTTTAGTAGCTACAATGAGCAGTTCTTC. The chain links TRBV11-2 to TRBJ2-1; no reliable D call. This CDR3 has 16 residues. Trimming stripped 5 bases from V and 3 bases from J, with 17 bases between. In germline, CDR1 is SGHAT, CDR2 FQNNGV. The full variable domain, completed using reference TRBV11-2 and TRBJ2-1, is EAGVAQSPRYKIIEKRQSVAFWCNPISGHATLYWYQQILGQGPKLLIQFQNNGVVDDSQLPKDRFSAERLKGVDSTLKIQPAKLEDSAVYLCASSPMGFSSYNEQFFGPGTRLTVL.

The chain joins TRBV5-6 to TRBJ2-5; TRBD2 might be the D (5 bases). This CDR3 region has 16 residues. V lost 1 base to trimming and J lost 5 bases, with 18 bases between them. Germline assignment: CDR1 SGHDT and CDR2 YYEEEE. CDR3 in DNA: TGTGCCAGCAGCTTGAAACTGGACTTGCCGGGGGAGACCCAGTACTTC. This gives the protein CASSLKLDLPGETQYF.

V and J are TRBV3-1 and TRBJ2-3; D not certain. The V end lost 5 bases, the J end lost 6 bases, and 15 bases lay between the germline ends. Per the germline V gene, CDR1 is LGHDT and CDR2 is YNNKEL (reference sequence). The CDR3 runs to 14 residues. The CDR3 here is CASSYTNDIDTQYF. In DNA, the CDR3 is TGTGCCAGCAGCTACACTAATGATATTGATACGCAGTATTTT.

This sequence joins TRBV27 and TRBJ1-2; perhaps TRBD1 as D (6 bases). The ends were cut back, 3 bases at V and 5 bases at J, with 10 bases in the middle. Germline V gene data show CDR1 as MNHEY and CDR2 as SMNVEV (reference sequence). There are 13 residues in the CDR3. CDR3 amino acids: CASSFSGVYGYTF. The CDR3 nucleotides are TGTGCCAGCAGTTTTTCAGGGGTATATGGCTACACCTTC.

This clonotype came up once. V is TRBV19 and J is TRBJ2-3; TRBD2 is a possible D gene (6 bases). Looked up from germline, CDR1 is LNHDA and CDR2 is SQIVND (reference sequence). Trimming stripped 6 bases from V and 6 bases from J, with 16 bases between. The length of the CDR3 is 14 residues. The DNA of the CDR3 is TGTGCCAGTAGCTCGGACTATCTCGAGGATACGCAGTATTTT. Translated: CASSSDYLEDTQYF.

The chain employs TRBV27 and TRBJ2-7; 8 nucleotides align to TRBD2. CDR1 MNHEY and CDR2 SMNVEV come from the germline V gene (reference sequence). V was clipped by 5 bases and J by 3 bases; unmatched bases: 9. The CDR3 is 15 amino acids. CDR3 residues: CASSPLAGEHYEQYF. The CDR3 DNA reads as TGTGCCAGCAGTCCGCTAGCGGGTGAGCACTACGAGCAGTACTTC.

This clonotype was found once. V and J are TRBV20-1 and TRBJ2-1, with TRBD2 matching over 9 bases. The germline gives CDR1 DFQATT, CDR2 SNEGSKA (reference sequence). The CDR3 has 16 amino acids. V gave up 3 bases and J gave up 9 bases; unmatched junction bases: 15. The CDR3 loop is CSASPPRVAGAPEQFF. CDR3 nucleotide sequence: TGCAGTGCTAGCCCCCCGCGGGTAGCGGGAGCCCCTGAGCAGTTCTTC.

J is TRBJ1-1 and V is TRBV29-1; D perhaps matches TRBD1 (5 bases). V lost 7 bases to trimming and J lost 6 bases, with 12 bases between them. CDR1 SQVTM and CDR2 ANQGSEA come from the germline V gene. The CDR3 sequence is 11 residues long. CDR3 in DNA: TGCAGCGGAGGGGAGAGGGCTGAAGCTTTCTTT. It translates to CSGGERAEAFF.

The gene calls are TRBV2 and TRBJ2-7; D unresolved. CDR1 and CDR2 from the germline V gene are SNHLY and FYNNEI. The CDR3 contains 11 residues. Trimming shortened V by 6 bases and J by 7 bases, and 10 bases separated the two germline ends. The CDR3 sequence is CASRIVEEQYF. CDR3 DNA: TGTGCCAGCAGGATTGTGGAAGAGCAGTACTTC.